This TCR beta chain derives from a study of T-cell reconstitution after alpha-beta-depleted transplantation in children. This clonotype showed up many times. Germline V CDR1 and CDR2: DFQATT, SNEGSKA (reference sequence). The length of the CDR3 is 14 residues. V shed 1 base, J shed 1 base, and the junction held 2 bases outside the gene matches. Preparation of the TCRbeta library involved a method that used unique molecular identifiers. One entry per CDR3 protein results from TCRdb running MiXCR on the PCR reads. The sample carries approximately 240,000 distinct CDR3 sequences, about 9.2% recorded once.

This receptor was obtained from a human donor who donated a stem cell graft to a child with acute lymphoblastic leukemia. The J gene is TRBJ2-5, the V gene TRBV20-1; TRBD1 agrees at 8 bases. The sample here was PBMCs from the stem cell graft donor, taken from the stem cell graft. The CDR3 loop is CSARVGQGQETQYF. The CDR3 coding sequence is TGCAGTGCTAGAGTAGGACAGGGCCAAGAGACCCAGTACTTC.